This TCR beta chain emerged from a study of response to subunit inactivated influenza vaccine. Study findings and constraints: Every seasonal influenza vaccination brings in few new T cells, the authors suggested.

V lost 2 bases and J lost 5; bases outside the gene matches: 5. This CDR3 contains 14 residues. The germline V gene encodes CDR1 SGDLS and CDR2 YYNGEE. TCRdb re-derived calls from the RT-PCR reads in MiXCR, one entry per CDR3 protein. Altogether hundreds of thousands of distinct CDR3 sequences are present, around 13% being singletons, with the ten largest covering 7.5% to 8%. This clonotype was found a few times. Its antigen is not identified. The rearrangement links TRBV9 to TRBJ2-5; TRBD2 aligns across 8 bases. The sequence was obtained from a man aged 50-60 years who received an inactivated influenza vaccine. This sample comprised PBMCs from blood, obtained approximately 15 days before vaccination. CDR3 loop: CASSVGGRPETQYF. The CDR3 DNA follows: TGTGCCAGCAGCGTGGGCGGGAGGCCGGAGACCCAGTACTTC.